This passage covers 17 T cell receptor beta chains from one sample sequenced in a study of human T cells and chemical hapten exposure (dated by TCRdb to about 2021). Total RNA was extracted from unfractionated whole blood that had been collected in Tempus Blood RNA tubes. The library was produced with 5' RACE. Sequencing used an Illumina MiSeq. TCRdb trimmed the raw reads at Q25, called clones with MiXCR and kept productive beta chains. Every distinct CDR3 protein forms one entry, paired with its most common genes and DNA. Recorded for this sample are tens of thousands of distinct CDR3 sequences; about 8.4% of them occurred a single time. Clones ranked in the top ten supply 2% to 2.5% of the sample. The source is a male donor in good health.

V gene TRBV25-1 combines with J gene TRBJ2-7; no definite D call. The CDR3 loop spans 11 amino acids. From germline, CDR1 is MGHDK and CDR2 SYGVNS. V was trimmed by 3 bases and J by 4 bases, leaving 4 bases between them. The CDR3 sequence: CASSDPYEQYF. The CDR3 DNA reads TGTGCCAGCAGTGACCCGTACGAGCAGTACTTC.

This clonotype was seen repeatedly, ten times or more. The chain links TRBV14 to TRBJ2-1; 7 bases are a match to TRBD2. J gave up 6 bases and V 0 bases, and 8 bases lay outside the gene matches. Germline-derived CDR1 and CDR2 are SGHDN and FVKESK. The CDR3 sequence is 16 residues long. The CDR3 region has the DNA TGTGCCAGCAGCCAAGATGAAACGGGAGGTGCCAATGAGCAGTTCTTC. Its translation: CASSQDETGGANEQFF.

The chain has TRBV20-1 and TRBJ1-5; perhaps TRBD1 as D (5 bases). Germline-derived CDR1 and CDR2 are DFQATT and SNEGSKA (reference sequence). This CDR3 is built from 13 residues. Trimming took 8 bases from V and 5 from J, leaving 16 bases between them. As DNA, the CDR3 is TGCAGTCTCTCTTTAGGGGTGTATCAGCCCCAGCATTTT. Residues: CSLSLGVYQPQHF.

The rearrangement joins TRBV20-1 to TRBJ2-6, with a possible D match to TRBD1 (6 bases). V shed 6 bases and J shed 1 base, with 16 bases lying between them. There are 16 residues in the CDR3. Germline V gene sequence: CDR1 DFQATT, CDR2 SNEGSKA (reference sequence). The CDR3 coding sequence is TGCAGTGCCCCTAGGGTTACAGGGTCTGGGGCCAACGTCCTGACTTTC. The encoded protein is CSAPRVTGSGANVLTF.

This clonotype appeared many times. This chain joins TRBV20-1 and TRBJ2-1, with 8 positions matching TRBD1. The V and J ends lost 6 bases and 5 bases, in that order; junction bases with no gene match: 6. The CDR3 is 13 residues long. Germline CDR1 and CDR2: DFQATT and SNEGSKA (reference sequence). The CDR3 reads CSARGRGNNEQFF. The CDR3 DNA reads TGCAGTGCCAGGGGGCGAGGTAACAATGAGCAGTTCTTC.

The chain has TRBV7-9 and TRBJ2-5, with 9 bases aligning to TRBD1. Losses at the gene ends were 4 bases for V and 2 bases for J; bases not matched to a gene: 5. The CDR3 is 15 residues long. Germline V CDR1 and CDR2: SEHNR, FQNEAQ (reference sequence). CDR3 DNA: TGTGCCAGCAGCTGGGACAGGGAAGGGCAAGAGACCCAGTACTTC. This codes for CASSWDREGQETQYF.

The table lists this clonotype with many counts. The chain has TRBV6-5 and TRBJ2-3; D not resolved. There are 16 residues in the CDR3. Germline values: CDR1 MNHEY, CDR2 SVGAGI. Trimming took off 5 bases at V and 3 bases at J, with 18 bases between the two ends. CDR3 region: CASSPWSSPRTDTQYF. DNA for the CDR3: TGTGCCAGCAGTCCCTGGAGTAGCCCGAGGACAGATACGCAGTATTTT.

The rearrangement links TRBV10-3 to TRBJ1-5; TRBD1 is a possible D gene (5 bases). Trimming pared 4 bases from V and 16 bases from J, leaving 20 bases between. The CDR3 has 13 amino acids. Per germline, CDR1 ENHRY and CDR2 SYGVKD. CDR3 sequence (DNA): TGTGCCATCAGTGCCGAGGTCCTGGGGGGTCTTCATTTT. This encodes CAISAEVLGGLHF.

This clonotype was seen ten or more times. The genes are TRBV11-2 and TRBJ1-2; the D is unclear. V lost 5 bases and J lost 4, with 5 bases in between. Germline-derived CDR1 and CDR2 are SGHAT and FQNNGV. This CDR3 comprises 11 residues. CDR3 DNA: TGTGCCAGCAGCGGTGGCTATGGCTACACCTTC. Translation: CASSGGYGYTF.

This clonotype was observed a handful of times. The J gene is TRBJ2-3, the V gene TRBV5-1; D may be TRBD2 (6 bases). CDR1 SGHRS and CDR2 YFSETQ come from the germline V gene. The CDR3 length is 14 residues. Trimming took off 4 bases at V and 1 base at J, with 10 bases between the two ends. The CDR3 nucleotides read TGCGCCAGCAGCCCCGGGGAGGGCACAGATACGCAGTATTTT. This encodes CASSPGEGTDTQYF.

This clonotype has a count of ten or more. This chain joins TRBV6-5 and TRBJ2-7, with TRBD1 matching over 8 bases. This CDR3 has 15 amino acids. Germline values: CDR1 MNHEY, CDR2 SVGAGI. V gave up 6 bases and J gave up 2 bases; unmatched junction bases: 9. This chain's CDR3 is CASRKTQGETYEQYF. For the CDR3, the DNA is TGTGCCAGCAGAAAAACACAGGGGGAAACCTACGAGCAGTACTTC.

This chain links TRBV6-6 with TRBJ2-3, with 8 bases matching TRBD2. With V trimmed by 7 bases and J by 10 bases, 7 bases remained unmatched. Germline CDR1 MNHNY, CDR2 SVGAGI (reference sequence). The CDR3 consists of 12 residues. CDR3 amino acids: CASTISGSSQYF. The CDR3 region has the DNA TGTGCCAGCACCATCAGCGGGAGTTCGCAGTATTTT.

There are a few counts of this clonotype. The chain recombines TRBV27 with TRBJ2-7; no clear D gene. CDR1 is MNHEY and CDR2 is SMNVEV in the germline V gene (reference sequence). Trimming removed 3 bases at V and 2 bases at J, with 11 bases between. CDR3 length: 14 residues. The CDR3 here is CASSLKRQAYEQYF. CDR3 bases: TGTGCCAGCAGTTTGAAGAGGCAAGCCTACGAGCAGTACTTC.

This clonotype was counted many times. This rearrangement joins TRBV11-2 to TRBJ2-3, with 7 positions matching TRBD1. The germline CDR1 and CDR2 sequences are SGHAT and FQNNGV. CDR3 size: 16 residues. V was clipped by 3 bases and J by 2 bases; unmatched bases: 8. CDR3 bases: TGTGCCAGCAGCTTGGTTACAGGGGTCGACACAGATACGCAGTATTTT. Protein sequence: CASSLVTGVDTDTQYF.

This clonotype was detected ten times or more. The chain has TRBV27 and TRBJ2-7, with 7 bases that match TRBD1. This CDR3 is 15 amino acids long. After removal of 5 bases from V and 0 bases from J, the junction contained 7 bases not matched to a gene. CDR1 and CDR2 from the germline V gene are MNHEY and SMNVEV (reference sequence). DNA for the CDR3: TGTGCCAGCAGTGTAACCCGGGACAGCTCCTACGAGCAGTACTTC. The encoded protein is CASSVTRDSSYEQYF.

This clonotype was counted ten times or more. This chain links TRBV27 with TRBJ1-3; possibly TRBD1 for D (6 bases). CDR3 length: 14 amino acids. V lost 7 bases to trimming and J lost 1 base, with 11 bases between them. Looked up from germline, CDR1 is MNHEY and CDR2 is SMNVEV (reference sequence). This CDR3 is CASITGRSGNTIYF. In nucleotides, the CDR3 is TGTGCCAGCATTACAGGGAGGTCTGGAAACACCATATATTTT.

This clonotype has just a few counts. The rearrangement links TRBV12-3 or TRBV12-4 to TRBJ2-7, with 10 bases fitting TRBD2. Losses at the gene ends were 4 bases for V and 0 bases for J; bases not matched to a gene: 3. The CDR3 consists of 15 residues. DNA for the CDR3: TGTGCCAGCAGTTCGAGCGGGAGGGCCTCCTACGAGCAGTACTTC. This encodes CASSSSGRASYEQYF.